These T cell receptor beta chains were read from a single sample in a study of T cells in Graves' hyperthyroidism and ophthalmopathy. TCRdb independently ran MiXCR on the multiplex PCR reads; one entry per CDR3 protein. The data contain under 350,000 distinct CDR3 sequences, roughly 18% of them singletons. Sequenced sample: blood. The source of these receptors is a woman aged 45 to 65 with Graves' hyperthyroidism. The CDR3 runs from the conserved cysteine through the conserved F or W. Each record gives: J gene, D gene, V gene, clone size, CDR3 DNA, CDR3 protein. A D gene is named only where the DNA matches it firmly. Clone sizes are given selectively: once, few, many, or a class where the clone is expanded.

J gene: TRBJ1-2; D gene: NA; V gene: TRBV27; clone size: many; CDR3 DNA: TGTGCCAGCAGTTTATTCCACGGTGCCTATGGCTACACCTTC; CDR3 protein: CASSLFHGAYGYTF
J gene: TRBJ2-3; D gene: TRBD2; V gene: TRBV3-1; clone size: many; CDR3 DNA: TGTGCCAGCAGCCAAGATAAAGCGGGGGGTAGACATACGCAGTATTTT; CDR3 protein: CASSQDKAGGRHTQYF
J gene: TRBJ2-2; D gene: NA; V gene: TRBV11-2; clone size: NA; CDR3 DNA: TGTGCCAGCAGCTCCCAGGGGAGAGGATTTGGCGGGGAGCTGTTTTTT; CDR3 protein: CASSSQGRGFGGELFF
J gene: TRBJ1-6; D gene: NA; V gene: TRBV6-5; clone size: few; CDR3 DNA: TGTGCCAGCAGTTACTCGATTCCGAATAATTCACCCCTCCACTTT; CDR3 protein: CASSYSIPNNSPLHF
J gene: TRBJ1-3; D gene: TRBD1; V gene: TRBV7-2; clone size: NA; CDR3 DNA: TGTGCCAGCAGCGTAGACAGGGGATTTGGAAACACCATATATTTT; CDR3 protein: CASSVDRGFGNTIYF
J gene: TRBJ1-2; D gene: NA; V gene: TRBV20-1; clone size: many; CDR3 DNA: TGCAGTGCCGTAAGGACGGATAACTATGGCTACACCTTC; CDR3 protein: CSAVRTDNYGYTF
J gene: TRBJ1-2; D gene: NA; V gene: TRBV6-2/TRBV6-3; clone size: NA; CDR3 DNA: TGTGCCAGCAGTACCCAGGGAATAGGAAATGGCTACACCTTC; CDR3 protein: CASSTQGIGNGYTF
J gene: TRBJ2-5; D gene: TRBD1; V gene: TRBV6-1; clone size: many; CDR3 DNA: TGTGCCAGCAGTCACCCGACAGGGCCCCGAGAGACCCAGTACTTC; CDR3 protein: CASSHPTGPRETQYF
J gene: TRBJ2-2; D gene: TRBD2; V gene: TRBV5-1; clone size: few; CDR3 DNA: TGCGCCAGCAGCGTCAGCGGGGGGGAAACCGGGGAGCTGTTTTTT; CDR3 protein: CASSVSGGETGELFF
J gene: TRBJ1-1; D gene: NA; V gene: TRBV30; clone size: many; CDR3 DNA: TGTGCCTGGACCCAAGGGTATGGTGAAGCTTTCTTT; CDR3 protein: CAWTQGYGEAFF
J gene: TRBJ2-5; D gene: TRBD1; V gene: TRBV10-3; clone size: many; CDR3 DNA: TGTGCCATCAGCGAACCGGGACAGGGGGCTCGTGAGACCCAGTACTTC; CDR3 protein: CAISEPGQGARETQYF
J gene: TRBJ1-1; D gene: NA; V gene: TRBV30; clone size: many; CDR3 DNA: TGTGCCTGGGGCGTCCGGCCAGTGAACACTGAAGCTTTCTTT; CDR3 protein: CAWGVRPVNTEAFF
J gene: TRBJ2-1; D gene: TRBD1; V gene: TRBV18; clone size: few; CDR3 DNA: TGTGCCAGCTCACCTACTATGGGACAGAGTTACAATGAGCAGTTCTTC; CDR3 protein: CASSPTMGQSYNEQFF
J gene: TRBJ1-1; D gene: NA; V gene: TRBV4-1; clone size: many; CDR3 DNA: TGCGCCAGCAGCACTACTAGGGCAAACACTGAAGCTTTCTTT; CDR3 protein: CASSTTRANTEAFF
J gene: TRBJ2-2; D gene: TRBD2; V gene: TRBV6-5; clone size: NA; CDR3 DNA: TGTGCCAGCAGTTCCCTAGCGGGAGGGTTAAACACCGGGGAGCTGTTTTTT; CDR3 protein: CASSSLAGGLNTGELFF
J gene: TRBJ2-1; D gene: TRBD2; V gene: TRBV20-1; clone size: NA; CDR3 DNA: TGCAGTGCTAAGCTAGCGGATTACAATGAGCAGTTCTTC; CDR3 protein: CSAKLADYNEQFF
J gene: TRBJ1-5; D gene: TRBD1; V gene: TRBV19; clone size: NA; CDR3 DNA: TGTGCCAGTAGTATATCGGGACAGATGGGCAATCAGCCCCAGCATTTT; CDR3 protein: CASSISGQMGNQPQHF
J gene: TRBJ2-7; D gene: TRBD1; V gene: TRBV13; clone size: few; CDR3 DNA: TGTGCCAGCAGCCCTCGGGACAGGGCCCACGAGCAGTACTTC; CDR3 protein: CASSPRDRAHEQYF
J gene: TRBJ1-2; D gene: TRBD1; V gene: TRBV19; clone size: few; CDR3 DNA: TGTGCCAGTAGTAACCCCGGAAGAATGTGGGACAGGGACGCTGGCTACACCTTC; CDR3 protein: CASSNPGRMWDRDAGYTF
J gene: TRBJ1-2; D gene: NA; V gene: TRBV10-2; clone size: few; CDR3 DNA: TGCGCCAGCAGTGAGTCAGAAGGGGGGGGCTACACCTTC; CDR3 protein: CASSESEGGGYTF
J gene: TRBJ2-1; D gene: TRBD2; V gene: TRBV3-1; clone size: many; CDR3 DNA: TGTGCCAGCAGGACTTCTTTAGCGGGGCCCTACAATGAGCAGTTCTTC; CDR3 protein: CASRTSLAGPYNEQFF
J gene: TRBJ2-2; D gene: TRBD2; V gene: TRBV27; clone size: NA; CDR3 DNA: TGTGCCAGCAGTACTTTTGCGGGAGCCCCTGGCTCCGGGGAGCTGTTTTTT; CDR3 protein: CASSTFAGAPGSGELFF
J gene: TRBJ1-1; D gene: NA; V gene: TRBV15; clone size: NA; CDR3 DNA: TGTGCCACCAGCAGTTGGAACGGGAACACTGAAGCTTTCTTT; CDR3 protein: CATSSWNGNTEAFF
J gene: TRBJ1-2; D gene: TRBD1; V gene: TRBV15; clone size: NA; CDR3 DNA: TGTGCCACCAGCGGGGACAGCTATGGCTACACCTTC; CDR3 protein: CATSGDSYGYTF
J gene: TRBJ2-2; D gene: TRBD1; V gene: TRBV6-1; clone size: few; CDR3 DNA: TGTGCCAGCACCCTACAGGGGCCCGACACCGGGGAGCTGTTTTTT; CDR3 protein: CASTLQGPDTGELFF
J gene: TRBJ1-5; D gene: TRBD1; V gene: TRBV6-1; clone size: many; CDR3 DNA: TGTGCCAGCAGGACTCAGGGGGCGGATCAGCCCCAGCATTTT; CDR3 protein: CASRTQGADQPQHF
J gene: TRBJ2-5; D gene: NA; V gene: TRBV20-1; clone size: many; CDR3 DNA: TGCAGTGCTAGAGTTTTTGGCCGTGCTGGCGGAGAGACCCAGTACTTC; CDR3 protein: CSARVFGRAGGETQYF
J gene: TRBJ1-2; D gene: NA; V gene: TRBV2; clone size: NA; CDR3 DNA: TGTGCCAGCAGCCCGGCAAATCTCGGTTATGGCTACACCTTC; CDR3 protein: CASSPANLGYGYTF
J gene: TRBJ2-4; D gene: TRBD1; V gene: TRBV18; clone size: many; CDR3 DNA: TGTGCCAGCTCACCCTTTGGACAGGGGGACATTCAGTACTTC; CDR3 protein: CASSPFGQGDIQYF
J gene: TRBJ1-1; D gene: TRBD1; V gene: TRBV11-1; clone size: many; CDR3 DNA: TGTGCCAGCAGCTTACGCCGGGACAGGAAGAACACTGAAGCTTTCTTT; CDR3 protein: CASSLRRDRKNTEAFF
J gene: TRBJ2-5; D gene: NA; V gene: TRBV5-1; clone size: NA; CDR3 DNA: TGCGCCAGCAGCCCACCCCGTCCAATACAAGAGACCCAGTACTTC; CDR3 protein: CASSPPRPIQETQYF
J gene: TRBJ1-1; D gene: NA; V gene: TRBV5-1; clone size: many; CDR3 DNA: TGCGCCAGCAGCTTGGTGAGGGGCTCGAGCACTGAAGCTTTCTTT; CDR3 protein: CASSLVRGSSTEAFF
J gene: TRBJ2-1; D gene: NA; V gene: TRBV5-1; clone size: few; CDR3 DNA: TGCGCCAGCAGCCCCGTTGGCGGGTACAATGAGCAGTTCTTC; CDR3 protein: CASSPVGGYNEQFF
J gene: TRBJ1-1; D gene: TRBD1; V gene: TRBV6-1; clone size: many; CDR3 DNA: TGTGCCAGCAGTGAAAGCGGGACAGTTAACACTGAAGCTTTCTTT; CDR3 protein: CASSESGTVNTEAFF
J gene: TRBJ2-5; D gene: NA; V gene: TRBV12-5; clone size: few; CDR3 DNA: TGTGCTAGTGGAACAGGGACACAAGAGACCCAGTACTTC; CDR3 protein: CASGTGTQETQYF
J gene: TRBJ1-1; D gene: TRBD1; V gene: TRBV12-3/TRBV12-4; clone size: many; CDR3 DNA: TGTGCCAGCAGTCCGTATTCTCCCCGGGACAGGGACACTGAAGCTTTCTTT; CDR3 protein: CASSPYSPRDRDTEAFF
J gene: TRBJ2-5; D gene: NA; V gene: TRBV12-3/TRBV12-4; clone size: many; CDR3 DNA: TGTGCCAGCAGTCGCCCCGGGGCGGAGACCCAGTACTTC; CDR3 protein: CASSRPGAETQYF
J gene: TRBJ2-5; D gene: TRBD1; V gene: TRBV19; clone size: few; CDR3 DNA: TGTGCCAGTAGTACTTCGGGACAGTTACAAGAGACCCAGTACTTC; CDR3 protein: CASSTSGQLQETQYF
J gene: TRBJ2-7; D gene: TRBD2; V gene: TRBV30; clone size: many; CDR3 DNA: TGTGCCTGGGGGGGAAGTAGCGGGAGACACTACGAGCAGTACTTC; CDR3 protein: CAWGGSSGRHYEQYF
J gene: TRBJ2-7; D gene: NA; V gene: TRBV3-1; clone size: many; CDR3 DNA: TGTGCCAGCAGCCAAGACCCGGACGAGCAGTACTTC; CDR3 protein: CASSQDPDEQYF
J gene: TRBJ2-5; D gene: TRBD1; V gene: TRBV12-3/TRBV12-4; clone size: few; CDR3 DNA: TGTGCCAGCAGGGGACAGGGTCTTCGAGAGACCCAGTACTTC; CDR3 protein: CASRGQGLRETQYF
J gene: TRBJ2-1; D gene: NA; V gene: TRBV5-4; clone size: few; CDR3 DNA: TGTGCCAGCAGCTCCCACTCTAATGAGCAGTTCTTC; CDR3 protein: CASSSHSNEQFF
J gene: TRBJ2-7; D gene: TRBD1; V gene: TRBV5-1; clone size: many; CDR3 DNA: TGCGCCAGCAGCTTGGAAGCGACAGGGGGCGTCGAGCAGTACTTC; CDR3 protein: CASSLEATGGVEQYF
J gene: TRBJ2-3; D gene: TRBD1; V gene: TRBV3-1; clone size: few; CDR3 DNA: TGTGCCAGCAGTCGGACGACAGGGAGCAGAGATACGCAGTATTTT; CDR3 protein: CASSRTTGSRDTQYF
J gene: TRBJ1-2; D gene: NA; V gene: TRBV6-1; clone size: few; CDR3 DNA: TGTGCCAGCAGCGAACAGGGTGACTATGGCTACACCTTC; CDR3 protein: CASSEQGDYGYTF